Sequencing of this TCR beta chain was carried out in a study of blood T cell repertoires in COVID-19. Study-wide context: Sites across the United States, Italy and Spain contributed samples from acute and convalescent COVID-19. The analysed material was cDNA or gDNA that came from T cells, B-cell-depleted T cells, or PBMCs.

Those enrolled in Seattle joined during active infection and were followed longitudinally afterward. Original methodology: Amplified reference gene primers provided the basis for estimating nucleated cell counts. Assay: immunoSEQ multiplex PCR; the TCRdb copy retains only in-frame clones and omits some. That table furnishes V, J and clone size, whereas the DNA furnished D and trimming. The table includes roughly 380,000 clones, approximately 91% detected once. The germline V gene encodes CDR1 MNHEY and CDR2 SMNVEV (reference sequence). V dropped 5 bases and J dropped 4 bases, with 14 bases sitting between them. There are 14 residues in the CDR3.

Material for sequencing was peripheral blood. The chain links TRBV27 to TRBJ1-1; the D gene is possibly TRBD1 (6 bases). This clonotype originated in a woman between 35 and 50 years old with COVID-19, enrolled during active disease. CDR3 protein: CASSPTGTRTEAFF. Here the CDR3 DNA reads TGTGCCAGCAGTCCAACAGGGACGCGCACTGAAGCTTTCTTT.